The 22 T cell receptor beta chains given below trace back to one sample, sequenced in a study. One entry per CDR3 protein, called by TCRdb with MiXCR from the RT-PCR reads. The repertoire holds about 700,000 distinct CDR3 sequences, with approximately 15% as singletons. The sequencing input was memory CD4+ T cells from blood. The receptors come from a female donor in good health, serving as a healthy control.

The chain recombines TRBV5-1 with TRBJ2-1, with 7 bases aligning to TRBD2. With V trimmed by 0 bases and J by 1 base, 4 bases remained unmatched. Germline V gives CDR1 SGHRS, CDR2 YFSETQ. The CDR3 sequence is 16 residues long. The CDR3 sequence is CASSLEGLKSYNEQFF. The CDR3 nucleotides read TGCGCCAGCAGCTTGGAGGGACTAAAGTCCTACAATGAGCAGTTCTTC.

This clonotype was detected only a few times. This chain links TRBV3-1 with TRBJ2-3, with 7 bases that match TRBD2. Germline assignment: CDR1 LGHDT and CDR2 YNNKEL (reference sequence). CDR3 length: 16 amino acids. V shed 1 base, J shed 1 base, and the junction held 5 bases outside the gene matches. The CDR3 bases are TGTGCCAGCAGCCAAGCTAGCGGACGCCGCACAGATACGCAGTATTTT. This gives the protein CASSQASGRRTDTQYF.

This clonotype was observed a few times. The rearrangement joins TRBV7-6 to TRBJ2-4; TRBD2 matches at 7 bases. The CDR3 is 16 residues long. V trimming: 0 bases; J trimming: 5 bases; junction bases outside the gene matches: 7. Per the germline V gene, CDR1 is SGHVS and CDR2 is FNYEAQ. DNA of the CDR3: TGTGCCAGCAGCTTAGCGCCTGATAGCGGGCAAAACATTCAGTACTTC. Translating it yields CASSLAPDSGQNIQYF.

V gene TRBV10-3 combines with J gene TRBJ2-6; unclear D gene. The CDR3 is made up of 12 amino acids. Trimming took 5 bases from V and 4 from J, leaving 3 bases between them. Germline V CDR1 and CDR2: ENHRY, SYGVKD. The CDR3 DNA reads as TGTGCCATCAGTCACGGGGCCAACGTCCTGACTTTC. Protein: CAISHGANVLTF.

CDR3 sequence: CASTTPRGTGELFF. The DNA of the CDR3 is TGTGCCAGCACCACCCCCCGAGGCACCGGGGAGCTGTTTTTT. J is TRBJ2-2 and V is TRBV5-6; D ambiguous. V lost 6 bases and J lost 4, with 13 bases in between. Germline loops: CDR1 SGHDT, CDR2 YYEEEE. The CDR3 contains 14 residues.

The chain's CDR3 is CASSLAGMGGQETQYF. The CDR3 region has the DNA TGTGCCAGCAGCTTAGCGGGAATGGGGGGCCAAGAGACCCAGTACTTC. This chain joins TRBV7-2 and TRBJ2-5, with a possible D match to TRBD2 (6 bases). Germline V CDR1 and CDR2: SGHTA, FQGNSA. This CDR3 is 16 amino acids long. Trimming removed 0 bases from V and 1 base from J, with 12 bases in between.

The table lists this clonotype with many counts. The chain recombines TRBV12-3 or TRBV12-4 with TRBJ2-1; tentatively, D is TRBD1 or TRBD2 (5 bases each). Between the trimmed V and J ends, which lost 8 bases and 6 bases, there was a span of 20 bases. This CDR3 is built from 15 residues. The CDR3 DNA follows: TGTGCCAGCGTCGAGGGGACCGGGCGAGTCAATGAGCAGTTCTTC. This translates into CASVEGTGRVNEQFF.

This clonotype occurred a few times. The V gene is TRBV7-2, the J gene TRBJ2-2, with a possible D match to TRBD1 (6 bases). Germline assignment: CDR1 SGHTA and CDR2 FQGNSA. Trimming took off 6 bases at V and 3 bases at J, with 20 bases between the two ends. The CDR3 is 17 residues long. CDR3 bases: TGTGCCAGCAGTCATGGAGCCCTAGGGGGATACACCGGGGAGCTGTTTTTT. Protein product: CASSHGALGGYTGELFF.

Many counts were recorded for this clonotype. CDR3 coding DNA: TGCGCCAGCAGCTTGGCCCAAGAGAACACTGAAGCTTTCTTT. Protein product: CASSLAQENTEAFF. J is TRBJ1-1 and V is TRBV5-1; D is ambiguous. V lost 0 bases and J 1 base, leaving 7 bases between the germline ends. Germline loops: CDR1 SGHRS, CDR2 YFSETQ. The CDR3 contains 14 residues.

The V gene is TRBV18, the J gene TRBJ1-3; D gene unclear. Germline CDR1 and CDR2: KGHSH and LQKENI. This CDR3 is built from 11 residues. The V and J ends lost 6 bases and 8 bases respectively, with 8 bases between them. Written as DNA, the CDR3 is TGTGCCAGCTCTCCGGGATACACCATATATTTT. Translated: CASSPGYTIYF.

This clonotype was detected a few times. The genes are TRBV15 and TRBJ2-1, with D tentatively TRBD2 (6 bases). Trimming took 1 base from V and 5 from J, leaving 12 bases between them. The germline CDR1 and CDR2 sequences are LNHNV and YYDKDF (reference sequence). The CDR3 extends over 15 amino acids. In DNA, the CDR3 is TGTGCCACCAGCAGAGGTCGACTAGTGAACAATGAGCAGTTCTTC. Translation: CATSRGRLVNNEQFF.

This clonotype was observed a handful of times. The gene calls are TRBV24-1 and TRBJ2-1; unclear D gene. This CDR3 is built from 13 residues. CDR1 KGHDR and CDR2 SFDVKD come from the germline V gene. V gave up 1 base and J gave up 5 bases, with 5 bases separating them. Written as DNA, the CDR3 is TGTGCCACCAGTGATTTCACGGACAATGAGCAGTTCTTC. This translates into CATSDFTDNEQFF.

Written as DNA, the CDR3 is TGTGCCAGCAGTGTAGGGGGAATGTACCAAGAGACCCAGTACTTC. Translating gives CASSVGGMYQETQYF. This chain uses TRBV6-1 with TRBJ2-5; D perhaps matches TRBD1 (6 bases). The germline V gene encodes CDR1 MNHNS and CDR2 SASEGT. V was pared by 4 bases and J by 0 bases, with 12 bases between. The CDR3 spans 15 residues.

In this sample, this clonotype turned up many times. The chain uses TRBV4-2 and TRBJ1-5, with D possibly being TRBD1 (5 bases). Germline loops: CDR1 LGHNA, CDR2 YNFKEQ. Trimming removed 0 bases from V and 5 bases from J, with 20 bases in between. This CDR3 spans 18 amino acids. The CDR3 DNA is TGTGCCAGCAGCCAAGAATCGAGCGCCGGCGGGGCCCATCAGCCCCAGCATTTT. Its protein is CASSQESSAGGAHQPQHF.

This clonotype was detected ten times or more. This chain uses TRBV5-1 with TRBJ1-2; 12 nucleotides match TRBD1. Trimming cost V 6 bases and J 8 bases; bases outside gene matches: 11. The CDR3 extends over 15 amino acids. Germline V gene data show CDR1 as SGHRS and CDR2 as YFSETQ. The CDR3 reads CASIPGQGARGGYTF. DNA for the CDR3: TGCGCCAGCATCCCGGGACAGGGGGCGAGAGGCGGCTACACCTTC. The full variable domain, its missing parts supplied by reference TRBV5-1 and TRBJ1-2, is KAGVTQTPRYLIKTRGQQVTLSCSPISGHRSVSWYQQTPGQGLQFLFEYFSETQRNKGNFPGRFSGRQFSNSRSEMNVSTLELGDSALYLCASIPGQGARGGYTFGSGTRLTVV.

This clonotype was observed a few times. The V gene is TRBV10-3, the J gene TRBJ2-2; no clear D gene. The ends were cut back, 10 bases at V and 1 base at J, with 7 bases in the middle. CDR1 and CDR2 (germline): ENHRY, SYGVKD. This CDR3 is 12 amino acids long. Written as DNA, the CDR3 is TGTGCCACCCGACAGAACACCGGGGAGCTGTTTTTT. Translated, it gives CATRQNTGELFF.

This clonotype appeared many times. One end of the junction does not line up with germline, which may come from a read error. V usage is TRBV5-1 and J usage is TRBJ2-5; a weak D match, TRBD2 (6 bases). The CDR3 is made up of 12 amino acids. Germline CDR1 reads SGHRS; CDR2 reads YFSETQ. CDR3 protein: CASSSEGETQYF. CDR3 in DNA: TGTGCTAGCAGCTCGGAGGGGGAGACCCAGTACTTC. The variable domain in full, with the rest retrieved from reference TRBV5-1 and TRBJ2-5, is KAGVTQTPRYLIKTRGQQVTLSCSPISGHRSVSWYQQTPGQGLQFLFEYFSETQRNKGNFPGRFSGRQFSNSRSEMNVSTLELGDSALYLCASSSEGETQYFGPGTRLLVL.

This clonotype has only a few counts. One junction end disagrees with the germline gene, perhaps due to a read error. The V and J genes are TRBV20-1 and TRBJ1-1; weak D call: TRBD1 (6 bases). The germline CDR1 and CDR2 sequences are DFQATT and SNEGSKA (reference sequence). The CDR3 runs 16 residues. CDR3 sequence (DNA): TGCAGTGCTAGTAGCTCAAGTCGAGGCTGGGACACTGAAGTTTTCTTT. It is translated as CSASSSSRGWDTEVFF.

CDR3 region: CASGGRASTDTQYF. The CDR3 coding sequence is TGTGCCAGCGGCGGACGGGCTAGCACAGATACGCAGTATTTT. The chain employs TRBV6-6 and TRBJ2-3; no reliable D call. Germline lookup yields CDR1 MNHNY and CDR2 SVGAGI (reference sequence). This CDR3 contains 14 residues. V was clipped by 8 bases and J by 0 bases, with 12 bases between them.

This clonotype appeared a few times. This chain connects TRBV5-1 to TRBJ2-5; D is ambiguous. V gave up 7 bases and J gave up 1 base, with 11 bases separating them. Germline-derived CDR1 and CDR2 are SGHRS and YFSETQ. This CDR3 has 13 amino acids. The chain's CDR3 is CASGYGVQETQYF. The DNA for the CDR3 is TGCGCCAGCGGATATGGGGTCCAAGAGACCCAGTACTTC.

The chain is built from TRBV28 and TRBJ2-7, with D unclear. Deletions cut 4 bases from V and 6 bases from J, with 13 bases between. CDR1 is MDHEN, CDR2 SYDVKM, per germline. The CDR3 totals 13 residues. The DNA for the CDR3 is TGTGCCAGCAGTTCGTGGAGCCTCCGCGAGCAGTACTTC. This encodes CASSSWSLREQYF.

This clonotype was found many times. The chain couples TRBV12-3 or TRBV12-4 to TRBJ1-1; a possible D gene is TRBD1 (5 bases). The CDR3 is 15 residues long. The V end lost 4 bases, the J end lost 0 bases, and 12 bases lay between the germline ends. CDR3 sequence: CASSWGDVMNTEAFF. CDR3 nucleotides: TGTGCCAGCAGTTGGGGGGACGTCATGAACACTGAAGCTTTCTTT.